Listed below are T cell receptor beta chains from one sample, sequenced in a study of cytomegalovirus exposure and HLA in healthy donors. Here immunoSEQ multiplex PCR was the method, and the copy in TCRdb shows in-frame clones only, minus some. The sample consists of 150,000 to 200,000 clones, roughly 90% of them appearing once. Specimen: PBMCs. These receptors were taken from a young woman in good health and CMV-seronegative. CDR3s leave out the opening cysteine and the closing phenylalanine or tryptophan. A D gene is named only where the DNA matches it firmly.

j_gene,len,d_gene,v_gene,CDR3aa
TRBJ1-2,12,-,TRBV19,ASSFTGTSYGYT
TRBJ2-4,12,TRBD2,TRBV7-3,ASSFSGEGNIQY
TRBJ2-7,13,TRBD1,TRBV2,ASSKKGQGTYEQY
TRBJ2-7,12,TRBD1,TRBV15,ATSAPGQVYEQY
TRBJ2-7,12,TRBD2,TRBV11-2,ASAHGGGSYEQY
TRBJ2-7,13,-,TRBV4-2,ASSQEPTSSYEQY
TRBJ1-1,15,-,TRBV7-2,ASSPSGGWRVGTEAF
TRBJ2-3,12,-,TRBV19,ASSIRVSTDTQY
TRBJ2-7,14,TRBD1,TRBV27,ASSLRSGQVNYEQY
TRBJ1-4,12,-,TRBV19,ASKEVTTNEKLF
TRBJ2-2,13,TRBD1,TRBV4-3,ASSQHRGPTGELF
TRBJ2-3,12,TRBD1,TRBV19,ASQPRQGTDTQY
TRBJ1-5,13,-,TRBV6-5,ASSYSAASNQPQH
TRBJ2-4,16,-,TRBV21-1,ASSKGSVGGVGKNIQY
TRBJ1-1,10,-,TRBV7-3,ASSQENTEAF
TRBJ2-4,12,TRBD1,TRBV5-4,ASSLTGGGNIQY
TRBJ1-3,16,TRBD1,TRBV4-2,ASSQARQGATSGNTIY
TRBJ2-2,15,-,TRBV13,ASSPLDSPPNTGELF
TRBJ2-3,15,TRBD2,TRBV7-9,ASSFTPSSGGTDTQY
TRBJ1-1,14,-,TRBV27,ASRSETGGRNTEAF
TRBJ1-2,11,TRBD1,TRBV29-1,SAQDRALYGYT
TRBJ1-2,10,-,TRBV6-1,ATLTANYGYT
TRBJ2-7,13,TRBD2,TRBV6-1,ASSAPGLGVPQQY
TRBJ2-7,11,-,TRBV2,ASSDSRFGEQY
TRBJ1-3,16,TRBD1,TRBV7-8,ASSSERTGLLSRNTIY
TRBJ1-5,13,TRBD1,TRBV6-6,ASYPQGANNQPQH
TRBJ2-2,15,-,TRBV4-3,ASSRTTGSTNTGELF
TRBJ2-2,14,TRBD1,TRBV9,ASSAAGTGSTGELF
TRBJ2-1,12,TRBD2,TRBV4-3,ASSQTSGSNEQF
TRBJ2-7,13,-,TRBV5-8,ASNFLRDTSYEQY
TRBJ2-2,12,-,TRBV10-1,ASTSGLLGGELF
TRBJ1-1,12,-,TRBV11-1,ATQVGSLNTEAF
TRBJ1-5,11,-,TRBV6-6,ASSGGAHQPQH
TRBJ2-7,13,TRBD1,TRBV7-9,ASSSPRTGEYEQY
TRBJ1-3,13,TRBD1,TRBV2,ASLDRSTSGNTIY
TRBJ1-1,9,-,TRBV2,ASKEAFTAF
TRBJ2-1,13,-,TRBV6-5,ASSYFPRAYNEQF
TRBJ1-2,13,-,TRBV29-1,SVVTRDTGADGYT
TRBJ1-1,10,-,TRBV29-1,SVGQTNTEAF
TRBJ1-4,13,TRBD1,TRBV6-1,ASRSAGTDDEKLF
TRBJ1-4,12,TRBD1,TRBV10-1,ASSGRGDREKLF